Below are 10 T cell receptor beta chains sequenced from a single sample in a study of blood T cells in healthy people across ages. A second about 7 to 11 cycle PCR used barcoded and J-beta primers. TCRdb passed the 5' RACE reads through MiXCR, listing each CDR3 protein once. Among approximately 690,000 distinct CDR3 sequences listed, under 70% were seen once. The specimen was blood. The origin of the receptors is a man in his 60s in good health.

This rearrangement joins TRBV10-3 to TRBJ2-2; unclear D gene. Trimming left V 0 bases short and J 8 bases short, with 10 bases between. The CDR3 is made up of 14 amino acids. Germline-derived CDR1 and CDR2 are ENHRY and SYGVKD. CDR3 loop: CAISESSDRGELFF. The DNA for the CDR3 is TGTGCCATCAGTGAGTCGTCGGATCGGGGGGAGCTGTTTTTT.

This clonotype has more than one count but fewer than ten. The chain is built from TRBV7-2 and TRBJ2-7; D perhaps matches TRBD2 (6 bases). With the DNA end fitting TRBJ2-5 better, the J assignment may be wrong. The CDR3 length is 14 residues. Per the germline V gene, CDR1 is SGHTA and CDR2 is FQGNSA. CDR3 nucleotides: TGTGCCAGCAGCTTAGGGGGGGAGCGAGAGACCCAGTACTTC. The encoded protein is CASSLGGERETQYF.

This clonotype turned up a few times. The chain links TRBV3-1 to TRBJ1-1, with D possibly being TRBD1 (6 bases). V was trimmed by 1 base and J by 1 base, leaving 7 bases between them. Germline loops: CDR1 LGHDT, CDR2 YNNKEL (reference sequence). The CDR3 runs to 14 residues. The CDR3 region has the DNA TGTGCCAGCAGCCAAGGGACAGAGAACACTGAAGCTTTCTTT. Translation gives CASSQGTENTEAFF.

The chain links TRBV6-5 to TRBJ1-2, with a weak D call TRBD1 (6 bases). V lost 0 bases and J lost 4, with 21 bases in between. The CDR3 totals 18 residues. Per germline, CDR1 MNHEY and CDR2 SVGAGI. The CDR3 coding sequence is TGTGCCAGCAGTTACTCTCAGTTTTCTGGCAGGGGAGGCTATGGCTACACCTTC. Translation gives CASSYSQFSGRGGYGYTF.

At least ten counts were recorded for this clonotype. The rearrangement uses TRBV20-1 and TRBJ2-5; 12 nucleotides align to TRBD2. The V gene end was trimmed by 3 bases and the J gene end by 1 base; junction bases not matched to a gene: 6. CDR1 DFQATT and CDR2 SNEGSKA come from the germline V gene (reference sequence). The CDR3 sequence is 16 residues long. CDR3 amino acids: CSASETSGGLQETQYF. The CDR3 nucleotides are TGCAGTGCTAGTGAGACTAGCGGGGGACTCCAAGAGACCCAGTACTTC.

V gene TRBV7-2 combines with J gene TRBJ2-3; D uncertain. The ends were cut back, 7 bases at V and 5 bases at J, with 10 bases in the middle. This CDR3 spans 12 amino acids. CDR1 and CDR2 (germline): SGHTA, FQGNSA. The CDR3 DNA sequence: TGTGCCAGCAATGGGTGGGGAGATACGCAGTATTTT. Translating gives CASNGWGDTQYF.

J is TRBJ1-6 and V is TRBV20-1; D is unresolved. Deletions cut 0 bases from V and 1 base from J, with 10 bases between. Germline loops: CDR1 DFQATT, CDR2 SNEGSKA (reference sequence). The CDR3 has 16 residues. The DNA for the CDR3 is TGCAGTGCTAGAGATAGTACGCGGTCCTATAATTCACCCCTCCACTTT. This codes for CSARDSTRSYNSPLHF.

This clonotype was detected only a few times. The chain recombines TRBV27 with TRBJ2-1; D is uncertain. CDR1 is MNHEY and CDR2 is SMNVEV in the germline V gene (reference sequence). Between the trimmed V and J ends, which lost 1 base and 10 bases, there was a span of 11 bases. This CDR3 is 13 amino acids long. The DNA for the CDR3 is TGTGCCAGCAGTTTATTACACGGGCAAGAGCAGTTCTTC. This gives the protein CASSLLHGQEQFF.

V gene TRBV7-6 combines with J gene TRBJ2-3; TRBD2 agrees at 13 bases. The CDR3 has 17 amino acids. Unmatched junction bases numbered 6, after V lost 4 bases and J lost 2 bases. The germline gives CDR1 SGHVS, CDR2 FNYEAQ. CDR3 sequence: CASSSLGLAGDTDTQYF. The CDR3 bases are TGTGCCAGCAGCTCTCTAGGACTAGCGGGGGACACAGATACGCAGTATTTT.

The rearrangement uses TRBV10-2 and TRBJ2-5, with 8 positions matching TRBD1. TRBJ2-1 explains the end of the DNA better; the J call may be wrong. The V gene's germline CDR1 is WSHSY and CDR2 SAAADI. The CDR3 spans 14 residues. This CDR3 reads CASSPTGGQETQFF. DNA of the CDR3: TGCGCCAGCAGTCCCACAGGGGGACAAGAGACCCAGTTCTTC.